This is a list of T cell receptor beta chains from one sample in a study of cytomegalovirus exposure and HLA in healthy donors. Profiled with immunoSEQ multiplex PCR; TCRdb holds only in-frame clones, not every one. The sample records about 130,000 clones, around four fifths being singletons. Sequenced sample: PBMCs. The receptors were gathered from a woman in her forties in good health and CMV-seropositive. CDR3s include the opening cysteine and the closing phenylalanine or tryptophan. Fields, in order: clone size, V gene, D gene, J gene, CDR3 protein, CDR3 DNA. D genes are given only for firm matches. Size values are once, few and many counts, or a class for expanded clones, and some rows have none.

>NA|TRBV7-9|NA|TRBJ2-1
CASSLWGVAETYNEQFF
TGTGCCAGCAGCTTATGGGGGGTAGCGGAAACCTACAATGAGCAGTTCTTC
>NA|TRBV5-1|TRBD2|TRBJ2-1
CASSLVLAGEYNEQFF
TGCGCCAGCAGCTTGGTGCTAGCGGGAGAATACAATGAGCAGTTCTTC
>NA|TRBV2|TRBD2|TRBJ2-6
CASSDQGGAGANVLTF
TGTGCCAGCAGTGACCAGGGAGGGGCCGGGGCCAACGTCCTGACTTTC
>NA|TRBV7-9|TRBD1|TRBJ1-1
CASSLVRGRVDTEAFF
TGTGCCAGCAGCTTAGTCAGGGGGCGCGTGGACACTGAAGCTTTCTTT
>NA|TRBV6-5|NA|TRBJ1-6
CASRHRDTNSPLHF
TGTGCCAGCAGACACCGGGACACAAATTCACCCCTCCACTTT
>NA|TRBV28|TRBD1|TRBJ2-7
CASSFTGGRYEQYF
TGTGCCAGCAGCTTTACAGGGGGTCGCTACGAGCAGTACTTC
>NA|TRBV18|TRBD1|TRBJ2-7
CASSPQGTGMYEQYF
TGTGCCAGCTCACCTCAAGGGACAGGGATGTACGAGCAGTACTTC
>NA|TRBV28|NA|TRBJ2-1
CASSSSGALHYNEQFF
TGTGCCAGCAGCTCTTCTGGGGCCCTACACTACAATGAGCAGTTCTTC
>NA|TRBV7-9|NA|TRBJ2-5
CASSLIREETQYF
TGTGCCAGCAGCCTAATCAGGGAAGAGACCCAGTACTTC
>NA|TRBV29-1|NA|TRBJ1-1
CSGQYMNTEAFF
TGCAGCGGACAGTACATGAACACTGAAGCTTTCTTT
>NA|TRBV6-5|NA|TRBJ2-1
CASSYEGAVSYNEQFF
TGTGCCAGCAGTTACGAGGGCGCGGTAAGCTACAATGAGCAGTTCTTC
>NA|TRBV11-1|NA|TRBJ2-7
CASNERAGAVYEQYF
TGTGCCAGCAATGAGAGGGCCGGCGCCGTCTACGAGCAGTACTTC
>NA|TRBV19|TRBD1|TRBJ2-5
CASSIGTGGSERETQYF
TGTGCCAGTAGTATCGGGACAGGGGGCTCGGAGCGGGAGACCCAGTACTTC
>NA|TRBV2|TRBD1|TRBJ1-2
CASSFGTGGSYGYTF
TGTGCCAGCAGTTTCGGGACAGGGGGCAGCTATGGCTACACCTTC
>few|TRBV29-1|NA|TRBJ1-3
CSVESGNTIYF
TGCAGCGTTGAGAGTGGAAACACCATATATTTT
>NA|TRBV28|TRBD1|TRBJ1-5
CASSFRGKGNQPQHF
TGTGCCAGCAGTTTCAGGGGGAAGGGCAATCAGCCCCAGCATTTT
>NA|TRBV7-2|TRBD1|TRBJ2-7
CASSSTGQSYEQYF
TGTGCCAGCAGCTCAACGGGACAGTCCTACGAGCAGTACTTC
>few|TRBV7-3|TRBD2|TRBJ2-3
CASSSRTSGSTDTQYF
TGTGCCAGCAGCTCTAGGACTAGCGGGAGTACAGATACGCAGTATTTT
>NA|TRBV6-5|NA|TRBJ1-1
CASSFTGDEAFF
TGTGCCAGCAGTTTCACGGGGGATGAAGCTTTCTTT
>NA|TRBV5-5|NA|TRBJ1-4
CASSLEGGGRSENEKLFF
TGTGCCAGCAGCTTAGAGGGCGGGGGACGGAGTGAGAATGAAAAACTGTTTTTT
>NA|TRBV5-1|NA|TRBJ2-7
CASSPSSQAYEQYF
TGCGCCAGCAGCCCTTCATCACAAGCCTACGAGCAGTACTTC
>NA|TRBV5-1|NA|TRBJ1-1
CASSYTSRGGTEAFF
TGCGCCAGCAGCTATACTTCCCGGGGAGGCACTGAAGCTTTCTTT
>once|TRBV7-2|TRBD1|TRBJ2-2
CASSLRQGGAGELFF
TGTGCCAGCAGCCTCCGACAGGGGGGAGCCGGGGAGCTGTTTTTT
>few|TRBV7-2|NA|TRBJ1-3
CASSLRGSGNTIYF
TGTGCCAGCAGCTTACGGGGCTCTGGAAACACCATATATTTT
>few|TRBV5-5|NA|TRBJ1-1
CASSPLVGWSNTEAFF
TGTGCCAGCAGCCCACTTGTTGGGTGGAGCAACACTGAAGCTTTCTTT
>NA|TRBV5-1|NA|TRBJ1-1
CASSLAGRADLNTEAFF
TGCGCCAGCAGCTTGGCGGGGAGGGCGGACCTGAACACTGAAGCTTTCTTT
>NA|TRBV5-1|NA|TRBJ2-7
CASSLDPGLEGEQYF
TGCGCCAGCAGCTTGGATCCAGGCTTAGAGGGCGAGCAGTACTTC
>NA|TRBV28|NA|TRBJ1-2
CASSNRVPKNGYTF
TGTGCCAGCAGTAACAGGGTCCCTAAGAATGGCTACACCTTC
>NA|TRBV9|TRBD2|TRBJ2-7
CASSVTSVSYEQYF
TGTGCCAGCAGCGTAACTAGCGTCTCCTACGAGCAGTACTTC
>NA|TRBV7-2|NA|TRBJ2-5
CASSLSRETQYF
TGTGCCAGCAGCTTGAGCCGAGAGACCCAGTACTTC
>once|TRBV30|NA|TRBJ2-2
CAWSSQGYTGELFF
TGTGCCTGGAGTTCACAGGGATACACCGGGGAGCTGTTTTTT
>few|TRBV2|TRBD1|TRBJ1-6
CASSARTGTNSPLHF
TGTGCCAGCAGTGCGAGGACAGGAACGAATTCACCCCTCCACTTT
>NA|TRBV7-2|NA|TRBJ1-1
CASNEGVGTEAFF
TGTGCCAGTAATGAGGGGGTCGGCACTGAAGCTTTCTTT
>NA|TRBV30|NA|TRBJ1-2
CAWSVGQRSLF
TGTGCCTGGAGTGTCGGACAGCGTAGCCTCTTC
>NA|TRBV5-1|TRBD1|TRBJ2-7
CASSGGQSSYEQYF
TGCGCCAGCAGCGGGGGACAGAGCTCCTACGAGCAGTACTTC
>NA|TRBV30|TRBD1|TRBJ2-7
CAWSVQDRASYEQYF
TGTGCCTGGAGTGTTCAGGACAGGGCGTCCTACGAGCAGTACTTC
>NA|TRBV19|TRBD1|TRBJ1-2
CASHDRVTHGYTF
TGTGCCAGTCACGACAGGGTAACACATGGCTACACCTTC
>NA|TRBV2|NA|TRBJ1-4
CASRRTDVNEKLFF
TGTGCCAGCAGACGGACAGACGTTAATGAAAAACTGTTTTTT
>NA|TRBV30|TRBD1|TRBJ1-5
CAWSVPGQGNQPQHF
TGTGCCTGGAGTGTACCGGGACAGGGAAATCAGCCCCAGCATTTT
>few|TRBV5-1|TRBD1|TRBJ2-7
CASSVNRGVTYEQYF
TGCGCCAGCAGCGTCAACAGGGGCGTTACCTACGAGCAGTACTTC
>NA|TRBV7-3|NA|TRBJ1-2
CASSSDRNAVGYTF
TGTGCCAGCAGCTCGGACAGAAACGCGGTCGGCTACACCTTC
>NA|TRBV30|NA|TRBJ2-1
CAWSAAGKVYNEQFF
TGTGCCTGGAGTGCGGCGGGGAAAGTATACAATGAGCAGTTCTTC
>NA|TRBV6-5|TRBD1|TRBJ1-2
CASSTGQAYGYTF
TGTGCCAGCAGTACGGGACAGGCGTATGGCTACACCTTC
>NA|TRBV10-3|NA|TRBJ2-5
CAISAEGGPGETQYF
TGTGCCATCAGTGCTGAGGGGGGGCCGGGAGAGACCCAGTACTTC
>NA|TRBV9|TRBD1|TRBJ1-4
CASTRGLEEKLFF
TGTGCCAGTACCAGGGGGCTGGAGGAAAAACTGTTTTTT
>NA|TRBV5-4|NA|TRBJ2-1
CASSGRALSSYNEQFF
TGTGCCAGCAGCGGGCGGGCCTTAAGCTCCTACAATGAGCAGTTCTTC
>NA|TRBV7-9|NA|TRBJ1-1
CSSSLRTLEAFF
TGTTCCAGCAGCTTACGGACTCTTGAAGCTTTCTTT
>NA|TRBV19|TRBD2|TRBJ2-7
CASSAKPGGTYEQYF
TGTGCCAGTAGTGCAAAACCGGGGGGAACCTACGAGCAGTACTTC
>NA|TRBV28|TRBD1|TRBJ2-6
CASRGQGLPGANVLTF
TGTGCCAGCAGGGGACAGGGACTACCTGGGGCCAACGTCCTGACTTTC
>few|TRBV5-6|NA|TRBJ2-1
CASSLEPGRRGEQFF
TGTGCCAGCAGCTTGGAGCCAGGGAGGCGGGGTGAGCAGTTCTTC
>many|TRBV19|NA|TRBJ1-4
CASSIGRASGNEKLFF
TGTGCCAGTAGTATAGGTAGGGCCTCGGGGAATGAAAAACTGTTTTTT